These 5 T cell receptor beta chains came from one sample sequenced in a study of HIV-infected patients and healthy controls. All unsorted peripheral T cells were captured because whole blood was used without fractionation. Alpha and beta constant-region primers primed reverse transcription of around 540 ng RNA. Separate chain-specific third strand synthesis with multiplexing indices produced the alpha and beta libraries. A single record per CDR3 protein comes from TCRdb applying MiXCR to the 5' RACE reads. The sample holds fewer than 25,000 distinct CDR3 sequences, 7.5% to 9% seen once. The sequenced sample consisted of blood. All receptors come from an adult in good health.

This clonotype was detected only a few times. The genes are TRBV4-2 and TRBJ2-7; 9 bases are a match to TRBD2. Unmatched junction bases numbered 13, after V lost 1 base and J lost 6 bases. Germline V gene data show CDR1 as LGHNA and CDR2 as YNFKEQ. This CDR3 has 17 residues. CDR3 nucleotides: TGTGCCAGCAGCCAAGCCTCAAGAGTAGCGGGAGTTTCCGAGCAGTACTTC. Amino acid sequence: CASSQASRVAGVSEQYF.

This clonotype is categorized as medium-sized (0.01 to 0.1%). V and J are TRBV28 and TRBJ2-7; 16 bases fit TRBD2. V was clipped by 3 bases and J by 10 bases; unmatched bases: 6. The CDR3 is 15 residues long. The germline V gene encodes CDR1 MDHEN and CDR2 SYDVKM. The CDR3 here is CASSLAGLAGGGQYF. For the CDR3, the DNA is TGTGCCAGCAGTTTGGCGGGACTAGCGGGAGGGGGCCAGTACTTC.

This clonotype was recorded at least ten times. This sequence joins TRBV16 and TRBJ1-3; 7 nucleotides align to TRBD1. The germline V gene has CDR1 KGHSY and CDR2 FQNENV. Unmatched junction bases numbered 1, after V lost 0 bases and J lost 2 bases. The CDR3 has 15 amino acids. CDR3 DNA: TGTGCCAGCAGCCAATCCGGGACAGCTGGAAACACCATATATTTT. Its translation: CASSQSGTAGNTIYF.

This clonotype appeared many times. V is TRBV6-6 and J is TRBJ2-7; D gene ambiguous. CDR1 is MNHNY, CDR2 SVGAGI, per germline (reference sequence). This CDR3 contains 15 residues. With 7 bases removed from V and 2 bases from J, the gap between germline ends came to 18 bases. The CDR3 region has the DNA TGTGCCAGCACGCCGACACTCCGGGTTACCTACGAGCAGTACTTC. Translating it yields CASTPTLRVTYEQYF.

The V gene is TRBV7-2, the J gene TRBJ2-7, with TRBD2 identical over 9 bases. The CDR3 sequence is 13 residues long. The germline V gene encodes CDR1 SGHTA and CDR2 FQGNSA. V dropped 5 bases and J dropped 3; count of bases not matched to a gene: 2. This CDR3 reads CASSQAGGYEQYF. Here the CDR3 DNA reads TGTGCCAGCAGCCAAGCGGGGGGCTACGAGCAGTACTTC.